This TCR beta chain was sequenced in a study of shared clonotypes between healthy human individuals. Study conclusions and caveats: The naive CD4 repertoires of a handful of donors were compared, and about 5% of clonotypes were shared. At large depth, rarefaction still showed sorted-subset sequencing to be incomplete.

The CDR3 totals 15 residues. Trimming left V 0 bases short and J 1 base short, with 10 bases between. The V gene's germline CDR1 is LGHNA and CDR2 YSLEER. CD45RA+ naive and CD45RA-negative memory subsets were separated from CD4+ cells. This table comes from immunoSEQ multiplex PCR, and its TCRdb copy is limited to in-frame clones, with some not included. The sample holds about 2.4 million clones, around nine tenths seen once. Concerning this clone itself: Its antigen is as yet unknown.

Material for sequencing was naive CD4+ T cells sorted from blood. Subset denoted: CD45RA+ positively selected. V usage is TRBV4-3 and J usage is TRBJ2-7; D gene unclear. The origin of this receptor is a man in his late teens or twenties in good health. The CDR3 spells CASSQDRSGSYEQYF. CDR3 nucleotides: TGCGCCAGCAGCCAAGACAGGAGTGGATCCTACGAGCAGTACTTC.